A selection of T cell receptor beta chains follows, all from one sample in a study of shared clonotypes between healthy human individuals. Here immunoSEQ multiplex PCR was the method, and the copy in TCRdb shows in-frame clones only, minus some. Here the sample spans roughly 700,000 clones, 90% being singletons. Sequenced sample: memory CD8+ T cells from PBMCs. The source of these receptors is a man between 18 and 35 years old in good health. Some clones in this sample may be carry-over from other donors' samples. Each CDR3 is given with its conserved first and last residue. Fields, in order: clone size, D gene, V gene, J gene, CDR3 DNA, CDR3 protein. D genes are given only for firm matches. Not every row has a clone size; where given, it reads once, few, many or a size class.

-	-	TRBV23-1	TRBJ2-7	TGCGCCAGCAGTCAATCTCTGGGGGGAGGTTACTACGAGCAGTACTTC	CASSQSLGGGYYEQYF
-	-	TRBV5-4	TRBJ2-1	TGTGCCAGCAGCTTGGCCGTCAGGGCGGCCTACAATGAGCAGTTCTTC	CASSLAVRAAYNEQFF
once	TRBD1	TRBV7-9	TRBJ2-1	TGTGCCAGCAGCCCGCGGGACAGGGGTCTCAATGAGCAGTTCTTC	CASSPRDRGLNEQFF
-	-	TRBV9	TRBJ2-3	TGTGCCAGCAGCGTAGACAGCGGGCGCACAGATACGCAGTATTTT	CASSVDSGRTDTQYF
-	-	TRBV29-1	TRBJ2-2	TGCAGCGTTCGTTTTACCGGGGAGCTGTTTTTT	CSVRFTGELFF
-	-	TRBV27	TRBJ2-1	TGTGCCAGCAGTTTATTGGGCGGCCCCTCCTACAATGAGCAGTTCTTC	CASSLLGGPSYNEQFF
few	TRBD1	TRBV14	TRBJ1-2	TGTGCCAGCAGCCAGTCGGACCACAGGGGGCGTAACTATGGCTACACCTTC	CASSQSDHRGRNYGYTF
-	TRBD2	TRBV4-2	TRBJ2-2	TGTGCCAGCAGCCCTCTAGGGGAGGGCCGAGGAGGGGAGCTGTTTTTT	CASSPLGEGRGGELFF
-	TRBD2	TRBV30	TRBJ2-7	TGTGCCTGGAACGCCGGGACTACAACTTACGAGCAGTACTTC	CAWNAGTTTYEQYF
-	-	TRBV5-1	TRBJ2-5	TGCGCCAGCAGCTTGGCGGAGACCCAGTACTTC	CASSLAETQYF
-	-	TRBV13	TRBJ2-7	TGTGCCAGCAGCTTATTCCAGGAATACGAGCAGTACTTC	CASSLFQEYEQYF
once	-	TRBV30	TRBJ2-7	TGTGCCTGGAGTGTAGACTACTACGAGCAGTACTTC	CAWSVDYYEQYF
-	TRBD2	TRBV4-1	TRBJ2-2	TGCGCCAGCAGCCTCGGGGGGGCCGGGGAGCTGTTTTTT	CASSLGGAGELFF
-	-	TRBV5-4	TRBJ1-3	TGTGCCAGCAGCTGGAAGGACACCATATATTTT	CASSWKDTIYF
-	TRBD2	TRBV27	TRBJ2-1	TGTGCCAGCAGTTTTGACACTAGCGGGAGGGCTTACTCCTACAATGAGCAGTTCTTC	CASSFDTSGRAYSYNEQFF
-	-	TRBV28	TRBJ1-3	TGTGCCAGCAGTTCCAGGGTACTTGGAAACACCATATATTTT	CASSSRVLGNTIYF
-	-	TRBV29-1	TRBJ2-7	TGCAGCGTTCGGGCGGGCGCCTACGAGCAGTACTTC	CSVRAGAYEQYF
-	TRBD1	TRBV29-1	TRBJ1-2	TGCAGCGTCTACAGGGGTTTCTATGGCTACACCTTC	CSVYRGFYGYTF
-	TRBD2	TRBV7-9	TRBJ2-1	TGTGCCAGCAGCTTAGCGCTCAGACTAGCGGGAGAGGATGAGCAGTTCTTC	CASSLALRLAGEDEQFF
many	-	TRBV7-9	TRBJ2-7	TGTGCCAGCAGCCCCCCAGGAGGCGAGTCCTTCTACGAGCAGTACTTC	CASSPPGGESFYEQYF
-	-	TRBV15	TRBJ2-7	TGTGCCACCAGAACCGTGAGGGGACCCTTCTACGAGCAGTACTTC	CATRTVRGPFYEQYF
-	TRBD2	TRBV9	TRBJ2-1	TGTGCCAGCAGCGCGGGACTAGCGGGGGTAGAAGAGCAGTTCTTC	CASSAGLAGVEEQFF
-	-	TRBV27	TRBJ2-1	TGTGCCAGCAGTTTCTCCGGGAGCTCCTACAATGAGCAGTTCTTC	CASSFSGSSYNEQFF
-	-	TRBV27	TRBJ1-5	TGTGCCAGCAGCGAGGATCCATCCAGGGAGGGGAGCAATCAGCCCCAGCATTTT	CASSEDPSREGSNQPQHF
-	-	TRBV27	TRBJ1-1	TGTGCCAGCAGGGAGACATGGCCCACTGAAGCTTTCTTT	CASRETWPTEAFF
-	-	TRBV21-1	TRBJ2-7	TGTGCCAGCAGCAAAGGGTCGGACAGGGTAACCTACGAGCAGTACTTC	CASSKGSDRVTYEQYF
-	-	TRBV2	TRBJ1-1	TGTGCCAGCACCCCGGGGACAACTGAAGCTTTCTTT	CASTPGTTEAFF
-	TRBD2	TRBV7-9	TRBJ2-7	TGTGCCAGCAGCTTAGGGACTAGCGGGACCTACGAGCAGTACTTC	CASSLGTSGTYEQYF
-	-	TRBV13	TRBJ2-7	TGTGCCAGCAGAGGGGCGCCCGGGCCCTACGAGCAGTACTTC	CASRGAPGPYEQYF
-	-	TRBV28	TRBJ2-7	TGTGCCAGCAGTTTCTACGGGACACACTACGAGCAGTACTTC	CASSFYGTHYEQYF
-	-	TRBV5-4	TRBJ2-1	TGTGCCAGCAGCTTTAACAGTAGGGGGGATGAGCAGTTCTTC	CASSFNSRGDEQFF
-	-	TRBV5-6	TRBJ2-3	TGTGCCAGCAGCTTGACCCCGAACGGAGGGGGTACGCAGTATTTT	CASSLTPNGGGTQYF
-	-	TRBV7-8	TRBJ2-5	TGTGCCAGCAGCGGCCGGGGACGGCTACAAGAGACCCAGTACTTC	CASSGRGRLQETQYF
-	TRBD2	TRBV28	TRBJ2-3	TGTGCCACAAGCGGGAGCTTTTTAGATACGCAGTATTTT	CATSGSFLDTQYF
-	TRBD2	TRBV5-4	TRBJ2-1	TGTGCCAGCAGCTGGAGACTAGCGGGAGCTTACAATGAGCAGTTCTTC	CASSWRLAGAYNEQFF
-	-	TRBV28	TRBJ1-2	TGTGCCAGCAGTTTATCGTCGGTGACAGCCACCCCTTTCTATGGCTACACCTTC	CASSLSSVTATPFYGYTF
-	-	TRBV9	TRBJ2-3	TGTGCCAGCAGCACCCGGGTAGCGGACACAGATACGCAGTATTTT	CASSTRVADTDTQYF
-	TRBD2	TRBV6-6	TRBJ2-2	TGTGCCAGCAGTTTGGAGACTAGCCTTCCCGGGGAGCTGTTTTTT	CASSLETSLPGELFF
-	-	TRBV27	TRBJ2-7	TGTGCCAGCAGTTACGCAGGGCGCGAGCAGTACTTC	CASSYAGREQYF
-	-	TRBV27	TRBJ2-7	TGTGCCAGCAGTTTACTGAGCTCCTACGAGCAGTACTTC	CASSLLSSYEQYF
-	-	TRBV7-9	TRBJ1-1	TGTGCCAGCAGTCCGGGACTTCCGAACACTGAAGCTTTCTTT	CASSPGLPNTEAFF
-	-	TRBV6-5	TRBJ1-1	TGTGCCAGCAGTTACTCGTCGGACGGTGAAGCTTTCTTT	CASSYSSDGEAFF
-	-	TRBV5-5	TRBJ2-2	TGTGCCAGCGAGCTAGTTGCCGGGGAGCTGTTTTTT	CASELVAGELFF
-	-	TRBV29-1	TRBJ2-7	TGCAGCGTTGTTCTGGGGAAGGACGCCTACGAGCAGTACTTC	CSVVLGKDAYEQYF
-	-	TRBV11-2	TRBJ1-1	TGTGCCAGCAGCTTAGAAGGGCGCACTGAAGCTTTCTTT	CASSLEGRTEAFF
once	-	TRBV14	TRBJ2-6	TGTGCCAGCAGCCAAGATTCAGGGGAAGGGGCCAACGTCCTGACTTTC	CASSQDSGEGANVLTF
few	-	TRBV27	TRBJ1-5	TGTGCCAGCAGTTTAGGAAGGGCTGATCAGCCCCAGCATTTT	CASSLGRADQPQHF
-	TRBD2	TRBV28	TRBJ2-3	TGTGCCAGCAGTACGCTCGGAAGCGGGAGGGCCCGTGATACGCAGTATTTT	CASSTLGSGRARDTQYF
-	-	TRBV13	TRBJ2-1	TGTGCCAGCAGCTTAGGCCGGGGCGGCCACGGCCCCAATGAGCAGTTCTTC	CASSLGRGGHGPNEQFF
-	-	TRBV28	TRBJ1-1	TGTGCCAGCAGAACCCACGCGGGTAGTGTATTGAACACTGAAGCTTTCTTT	CASRTHAGSVLNTEAFF
-	-	TRBV15	TRBJ1-1	TGTGCCACCTCCTGGACGAACACTGAAGCTTTCTTT	CATSWTNTEAFF
-	-	TRBV7-9	TRBJ1-2	TGTGCCAGCAGCTTATTGACAAAGAACAACTATGGCTACACCTTC	CASSLLTKNNYGYTF
-	TRBD1	TRBV9	TRBJ2-6	TGTGCCAGCAGCGTCCGTTTCAGCCGGGACAGGCCCAGCTCTGGGGCCAACGTCCTGACTTTC	CASSVRFSRDRPSSGANVLTF
few	-	TRBV6-5	TRBJ1-1	TGTGCCAGCAGTTACTCGTTGAACACTGAAGCTTTCTTT	CASSYSLNTEAFF
few	-	TRBV6-4	TRBJ1-1	TGTGCCAGCAGTTACGACAGTAGGAACACTGAAGCTTTCTTT	CASSYDSRNTEAFF
-	TRBD2	TRBV7-8	TRBJ2-7	TGTGCCAGCAGCTTAGTAGGCCTAGCGGGTCCCTCGCGGGGCGAGCAGTACTTC	CASSLVGLAGPSRGEQYF
-	-	TRBV27	TRBJ2-7	TGTGCCAGCAGTTGGACTCGAACCCCCTACGAGCAGTACTTC	CASSWTRTPYEQYF
-	-	TRBV5-1	TRBJ1-1	TGCGCCAGCAGCCAGGGACACAAAAAAACTGAAGCTTTCTTT	CASSQGHKKTEAFF